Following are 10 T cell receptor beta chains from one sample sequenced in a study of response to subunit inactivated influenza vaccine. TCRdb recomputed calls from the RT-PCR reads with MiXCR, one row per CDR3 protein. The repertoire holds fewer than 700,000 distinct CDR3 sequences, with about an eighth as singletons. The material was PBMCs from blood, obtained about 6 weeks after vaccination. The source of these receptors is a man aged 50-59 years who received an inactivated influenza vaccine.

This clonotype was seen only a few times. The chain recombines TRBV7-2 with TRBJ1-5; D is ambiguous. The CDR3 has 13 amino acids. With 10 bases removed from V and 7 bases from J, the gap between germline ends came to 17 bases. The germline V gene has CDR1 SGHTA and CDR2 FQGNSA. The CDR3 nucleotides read TGTGCCACCAAATCAACGGGCCGGCAGCCCCAGCATTTT. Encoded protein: CATKSTGRQPQHF.

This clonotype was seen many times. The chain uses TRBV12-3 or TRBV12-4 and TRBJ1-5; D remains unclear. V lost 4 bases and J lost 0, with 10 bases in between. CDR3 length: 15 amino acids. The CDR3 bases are TGTGCCAGCAGTTCCCTCCGCCCTAGCAATCAGCCCCAGCATTTT. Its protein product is CASSSLRPSNQPQHF.

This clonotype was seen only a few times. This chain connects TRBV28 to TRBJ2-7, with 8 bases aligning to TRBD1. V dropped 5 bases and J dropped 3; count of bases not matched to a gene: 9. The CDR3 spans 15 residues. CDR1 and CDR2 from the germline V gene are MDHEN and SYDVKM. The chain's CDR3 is CASSRPGTGLYEQYF. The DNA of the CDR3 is TGTGCCAGCAGTCGACCCGGGACAGGTCTCTACGAGCAGTACTTC.

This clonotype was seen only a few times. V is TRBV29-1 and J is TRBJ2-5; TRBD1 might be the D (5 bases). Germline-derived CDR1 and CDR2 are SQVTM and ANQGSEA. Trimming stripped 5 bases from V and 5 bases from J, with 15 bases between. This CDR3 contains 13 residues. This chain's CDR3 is CSVTTGFRETQYF. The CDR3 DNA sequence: TGCAGCGTTACCACAGGATTCCGGGAGACCCAGTACTTC.

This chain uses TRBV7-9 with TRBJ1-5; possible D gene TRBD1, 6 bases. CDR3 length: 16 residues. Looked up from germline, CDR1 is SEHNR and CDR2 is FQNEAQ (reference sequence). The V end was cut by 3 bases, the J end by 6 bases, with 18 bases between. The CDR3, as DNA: TGTGCCAGCAGCTTTTGGGGGGGGGCAAGTCCTCAGCCCCAGCATTTT. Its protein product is CASSFWGGASPQPQHF.

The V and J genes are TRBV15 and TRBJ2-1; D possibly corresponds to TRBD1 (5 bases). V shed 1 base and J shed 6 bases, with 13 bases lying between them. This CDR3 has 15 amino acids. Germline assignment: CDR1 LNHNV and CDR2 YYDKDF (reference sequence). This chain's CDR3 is CATSRGLGDANEQFF. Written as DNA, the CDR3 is TGTGCCACCAGCAGAGGGCTAGGGGATGCCAATGAGCAGTTCTTC.

The DNA for the CDR3 is TGCAGTGCTTTAACGATTGGTACAGATACGCAGTATTTT. Its protein product is CSALTIGTDTQYF. The chain joins TRBV20-1 to TRBJ2-3, with D unclear. The CDR3 totals 13 residues. V dropped 5 bases and J dropped 3 bases, with 12 bases sitting between them. Germline CDR1 is DFQATT and CDR2 is SNEGSKA (reference sequence).

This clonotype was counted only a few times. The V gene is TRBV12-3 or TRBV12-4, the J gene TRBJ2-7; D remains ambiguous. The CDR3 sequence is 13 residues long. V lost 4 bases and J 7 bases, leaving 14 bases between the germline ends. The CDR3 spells CASSSRLVGEQYF. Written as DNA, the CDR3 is TGTGCCAGCAGTTCCCGACTGGTGGGTGAGCAGTACTTC.

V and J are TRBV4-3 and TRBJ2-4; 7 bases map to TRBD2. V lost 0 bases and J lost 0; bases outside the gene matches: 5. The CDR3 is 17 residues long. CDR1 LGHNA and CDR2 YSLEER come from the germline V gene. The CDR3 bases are TGCGCCAGCAGCCAAGATCCTAGCGGACTAGCCAAAAACATTCAGTACTTC. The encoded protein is CASSQDPSGLAKNIQYF.

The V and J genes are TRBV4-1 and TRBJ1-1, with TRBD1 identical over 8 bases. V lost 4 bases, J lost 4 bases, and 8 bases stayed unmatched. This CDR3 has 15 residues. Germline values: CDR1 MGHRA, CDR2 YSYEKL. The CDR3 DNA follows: TGCGCCAGCAGCCGAAGGACCGGACAGGGCACTGAAGCTTTCTTT. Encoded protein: CASSRRTGQGTEAFF.